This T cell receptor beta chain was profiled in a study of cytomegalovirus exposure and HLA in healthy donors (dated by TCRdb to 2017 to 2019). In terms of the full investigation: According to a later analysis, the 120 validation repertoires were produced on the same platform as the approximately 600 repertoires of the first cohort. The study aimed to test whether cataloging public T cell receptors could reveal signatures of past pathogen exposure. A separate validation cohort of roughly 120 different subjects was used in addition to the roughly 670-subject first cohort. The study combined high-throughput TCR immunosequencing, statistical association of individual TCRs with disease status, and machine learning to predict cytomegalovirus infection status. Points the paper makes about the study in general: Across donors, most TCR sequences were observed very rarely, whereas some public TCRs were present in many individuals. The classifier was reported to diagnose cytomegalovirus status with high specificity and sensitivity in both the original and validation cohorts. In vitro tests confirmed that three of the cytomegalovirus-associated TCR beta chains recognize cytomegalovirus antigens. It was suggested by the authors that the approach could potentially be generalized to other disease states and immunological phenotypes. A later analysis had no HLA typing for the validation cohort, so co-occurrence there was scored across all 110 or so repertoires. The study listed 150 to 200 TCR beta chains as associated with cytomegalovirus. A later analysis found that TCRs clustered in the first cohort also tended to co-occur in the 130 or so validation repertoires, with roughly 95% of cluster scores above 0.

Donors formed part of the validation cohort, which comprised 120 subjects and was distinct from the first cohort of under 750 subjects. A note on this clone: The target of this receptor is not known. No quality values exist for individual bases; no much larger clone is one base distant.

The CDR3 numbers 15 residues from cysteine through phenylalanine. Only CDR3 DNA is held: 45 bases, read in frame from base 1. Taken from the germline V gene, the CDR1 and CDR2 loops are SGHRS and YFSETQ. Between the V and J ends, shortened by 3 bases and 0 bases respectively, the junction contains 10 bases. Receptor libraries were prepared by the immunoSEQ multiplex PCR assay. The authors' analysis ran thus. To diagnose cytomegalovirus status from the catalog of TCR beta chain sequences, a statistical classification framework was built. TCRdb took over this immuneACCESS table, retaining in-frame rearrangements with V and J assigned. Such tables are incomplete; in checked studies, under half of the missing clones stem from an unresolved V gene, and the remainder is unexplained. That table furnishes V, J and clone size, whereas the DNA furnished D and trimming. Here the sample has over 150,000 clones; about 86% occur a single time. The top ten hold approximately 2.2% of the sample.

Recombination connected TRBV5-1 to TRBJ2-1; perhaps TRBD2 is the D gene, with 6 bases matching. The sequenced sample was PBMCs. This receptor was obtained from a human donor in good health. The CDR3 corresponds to CASSWTGGSYNEQFF. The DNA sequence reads TGCGCCAGCAGCTGGACCGGGGGCTCCTACAATGAGCAGTTCTTC.